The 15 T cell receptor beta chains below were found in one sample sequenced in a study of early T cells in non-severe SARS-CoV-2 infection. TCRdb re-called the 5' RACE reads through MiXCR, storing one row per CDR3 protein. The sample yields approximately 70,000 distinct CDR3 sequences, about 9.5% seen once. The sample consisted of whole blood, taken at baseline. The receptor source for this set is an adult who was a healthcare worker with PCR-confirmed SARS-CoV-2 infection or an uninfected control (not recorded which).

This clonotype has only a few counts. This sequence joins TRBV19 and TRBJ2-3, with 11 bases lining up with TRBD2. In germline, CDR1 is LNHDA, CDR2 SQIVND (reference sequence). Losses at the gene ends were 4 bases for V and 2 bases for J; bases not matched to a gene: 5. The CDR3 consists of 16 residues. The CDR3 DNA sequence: TGTGCCAGTAGTACGACTAGCGGGGTTTACACAGATACGCAGTATTTT. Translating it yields CASSTTSGVYTDTQYF.

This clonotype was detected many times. The CDR3 protein is CASSEAGTALYGYTF. The CDR3 DNA follows: TGTGCCAGCAGTGAAGCCGGGACAGCGCTCTATGGCTACACCTTC. The chain joins TRBV2 to TRBJ1-2, with 7 bases aligning to TRBD1. V was clipped by 0 bases and J by 4 bases; unmatched bases: 5. Per germline, CDR1 SNHLY and CDR2 FYNNEI. The CDR3 consists of 15 residues.

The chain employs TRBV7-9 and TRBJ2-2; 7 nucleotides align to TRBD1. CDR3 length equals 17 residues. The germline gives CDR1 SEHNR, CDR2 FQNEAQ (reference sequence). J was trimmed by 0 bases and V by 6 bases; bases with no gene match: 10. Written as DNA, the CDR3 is TGTGCCAGCAGGGGTCCGAGACAGGGTACGAACACCGGGGAGCTGTTTTTT. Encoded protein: CASRGPRQGTNTGELFF.

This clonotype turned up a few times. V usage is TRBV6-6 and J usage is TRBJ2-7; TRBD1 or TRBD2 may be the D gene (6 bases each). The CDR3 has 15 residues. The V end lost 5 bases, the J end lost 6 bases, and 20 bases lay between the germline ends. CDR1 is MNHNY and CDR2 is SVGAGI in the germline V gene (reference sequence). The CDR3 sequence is CASSPTGGTSGEQYF. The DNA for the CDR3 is TGTGCCAGCAGTCCGACAGGTGGGACTTCGGGCGAGCAGTACTTC.

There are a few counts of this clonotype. This CDR3 is CASSLVPGLDQETQYF. The CDR3 DNA sequence: TGCGCCAGCAGCTTGGTGCCGGGGCTGGACCAAGAGACCCAGTACTTC. V and J are TRBV5-1 and TRBJ2-5; D is perhaps TRBD1 or TRBD2 (5 bases each). Trimming took off 0 bases at V and 0 bases at J, with 12 bases between the two ends. The CDR3 has 16 residues. In germline, CDR1 is SGHRS, CDR2 YFSETQ.

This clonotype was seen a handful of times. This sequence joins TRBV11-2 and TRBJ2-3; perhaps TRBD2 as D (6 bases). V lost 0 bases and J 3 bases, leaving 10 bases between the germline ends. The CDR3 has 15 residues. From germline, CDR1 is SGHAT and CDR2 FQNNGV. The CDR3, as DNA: TGTGCCAGCAGCTTAGATCGCGGGGCAACAGATACGCAGTATTTT. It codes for CASSLDRGATDTQYF.

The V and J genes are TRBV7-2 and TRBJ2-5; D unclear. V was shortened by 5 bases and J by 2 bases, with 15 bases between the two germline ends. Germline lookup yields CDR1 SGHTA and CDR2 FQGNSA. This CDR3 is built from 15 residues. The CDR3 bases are TGTGCCAGCAGCGAGACGTATTCAGGTCAAGAGACCCAGTACTTC. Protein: CASSETYSGQETQYF.

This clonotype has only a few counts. The CDR3 loop reads CASAEAGGPGSTDTQYF. CDR3 bases: TGTGCCAGCGCGGAAGCGGGGGGGCCGGGCAGCACAGATACGCAGTATTTT. This chain connects TRBV7-2 to TRBJ2-3, with 10 nucleotides matching TRBD2. V was pared by 8 bases and J by 0 bases, with 11 bases of the junction left unmatched. From germline, CDR1 is SGHTA and CDR2 FQGNSA. This CDR3 comprises 17 residues. The variable domain in full, completed from reference TRBV7-2 and TRBJ2-3, reads GAGVSQSPSNKVTEKGKDVELRCDPISGHTALYWYRQSLGQGLEFLIYFQGNSAPDKSGLPSDRFSAERTGGSVSTLTIQRTQQEDSAVYLCASAEAGGPGSTDTQYFGPGTRLTVL.

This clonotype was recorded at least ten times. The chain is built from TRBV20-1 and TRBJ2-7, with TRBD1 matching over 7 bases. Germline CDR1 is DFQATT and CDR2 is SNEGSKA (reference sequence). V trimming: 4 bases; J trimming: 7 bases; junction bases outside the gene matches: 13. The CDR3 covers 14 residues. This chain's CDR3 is CSAKPTGPTGEQYF. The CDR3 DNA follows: TGCAGTGCTAAGCCGACAGGGCCCACTGGGGAGCAGTACTTC.

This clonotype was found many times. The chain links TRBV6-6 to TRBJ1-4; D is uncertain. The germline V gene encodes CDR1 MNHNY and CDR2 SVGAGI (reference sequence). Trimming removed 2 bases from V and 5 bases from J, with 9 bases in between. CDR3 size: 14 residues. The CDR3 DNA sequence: TGTGCCAGCAGTTACCAACAGTCGAATGAAAAACTGTTTTTT. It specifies CASSYQQSNEKLFF.

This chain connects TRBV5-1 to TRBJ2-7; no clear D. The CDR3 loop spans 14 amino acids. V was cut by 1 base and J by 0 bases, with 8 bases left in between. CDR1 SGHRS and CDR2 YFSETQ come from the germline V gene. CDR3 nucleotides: TGCGCCAGCAGCTTGAACTCCGGCTCCTACGAGCAGTACTTC. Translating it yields CASSLNSGSYEQYF.

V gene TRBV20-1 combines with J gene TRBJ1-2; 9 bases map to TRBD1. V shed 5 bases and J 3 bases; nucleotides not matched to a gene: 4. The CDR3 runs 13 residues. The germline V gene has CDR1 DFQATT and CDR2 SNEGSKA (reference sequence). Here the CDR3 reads CSARDRDDYGYTF. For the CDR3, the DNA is TGCAGTGCTCGGGACAGGGACGACTATGGCTACACCTTC.

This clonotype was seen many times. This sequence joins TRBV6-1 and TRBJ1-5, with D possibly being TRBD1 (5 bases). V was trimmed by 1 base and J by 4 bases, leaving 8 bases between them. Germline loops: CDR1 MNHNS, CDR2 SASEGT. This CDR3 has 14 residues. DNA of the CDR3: TGTGCCAGCAGTGAAGTCTCAGGGAATCAGCCCCAGCATTTT. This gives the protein CASSEVSGNQPQHF.

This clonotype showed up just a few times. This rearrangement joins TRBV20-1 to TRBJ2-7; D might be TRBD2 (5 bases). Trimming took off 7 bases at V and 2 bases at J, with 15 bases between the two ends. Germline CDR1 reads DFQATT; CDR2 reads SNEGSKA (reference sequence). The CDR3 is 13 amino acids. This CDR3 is CSVVGGSTYEQYF. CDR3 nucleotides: TGCAGTGTAGTTGGAGGCAGCACCTACGAGCAGTACTTC.

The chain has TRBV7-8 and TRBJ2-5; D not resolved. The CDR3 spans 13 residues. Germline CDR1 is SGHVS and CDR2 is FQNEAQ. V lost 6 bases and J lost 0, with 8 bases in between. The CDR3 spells CASSHVYQETQYF. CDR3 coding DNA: TGTGCCAGCAGTCACGTCTACCAAGAGACCCAGTACTTC.